The following is a TCR beta chain sequence with its context. The data were produced by immunoSEQ multiplex PCR, yet TCRdb's version contains in-frame clones alone and is incomplete. This table has about 980,000 clones, approximately 80% appearing once. The sample comes from a study of shared clonotypes between healthy human individuals. With 7 bases removed from V and 4 bases from J, the gap between germline ends came to 20 bases. CDR1 is GTSNPN and CDR2 is SVGIG in the germline V gene (reference sequence). The CDR3 covers 14 residues. The chain joins TRBV30 to TRBJ2-7; possibly TRBD1 or TRBD2 for D (5 bases each). This TCR derives from a man aged 18 to 30 in good health. The sequenced sample consisted of memory CD4+ T cells sorted from blood. The subset is: CD45RA-negative fraction. CDR3 region: CASSRDGSLYEQYF. The CDR3 DNA reads as TGTGCCTCCTCCCGGGACGGTAGTCTTTACGAGCAGTACTTC. The full variable domain, rest sourced from reference TRBV30 and TRBJ2-7, is SQTIHQWPATLVQPVGSPLSLECTVEGTSNPNLYWYRQAAGRGLQLLFYSVGIGQISSEVPQNLSASRPQDRQFILSSKKLLLSDSGFYLCASSRDGSLYEQYFGPGTRLTVT.